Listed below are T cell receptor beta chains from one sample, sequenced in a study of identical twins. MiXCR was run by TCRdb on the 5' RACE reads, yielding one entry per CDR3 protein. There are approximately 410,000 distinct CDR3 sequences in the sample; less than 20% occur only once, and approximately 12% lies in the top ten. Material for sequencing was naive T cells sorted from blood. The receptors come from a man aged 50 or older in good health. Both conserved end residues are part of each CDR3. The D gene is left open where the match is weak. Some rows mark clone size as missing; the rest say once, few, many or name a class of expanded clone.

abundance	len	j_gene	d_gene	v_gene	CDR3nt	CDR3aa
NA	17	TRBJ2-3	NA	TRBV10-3	TGTGCCACCGAGGAGAGGGTTTTTAGCGACAACCCAGATACGCAGTATTTT	CATEERVFSDNPDTQYF
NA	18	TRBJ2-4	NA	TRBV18	TGTGCCAGCTCACCAAGCGGTGCGGGACAGTTAGCCAAAAACATTCAGTACTTC	CASSPSGAGQLAKNIQYF
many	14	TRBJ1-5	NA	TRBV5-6	TGTGCCAGCAGCGGACAGATTAGCAATCAGCCCCAGCATTTT	CASSGQISNQPQHF
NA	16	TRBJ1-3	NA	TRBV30	TGTGCCTGGAGTGTGATGGGGGTTCGCTCAGGAAACACCATATATTTT	CAWSVMGVRSGNTIYF
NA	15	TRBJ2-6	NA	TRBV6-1	TGTGCCAGCAGAATCGAGGGCGCTGGGGCCAACGTCCTGACTTTC	CASRIEGAGANVLTF
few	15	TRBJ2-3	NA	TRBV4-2	TGTGCCAGCAGCCAAGATCAGGGCTTCCAAGATACGCAGTATTTT	CASSQDQGFQDTQYF
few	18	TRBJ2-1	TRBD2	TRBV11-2	TGTGCCAGCAGCTTATATGGGGGGACTAGCGGGATCTACAATGAGCAGTTCTTC	CASSLYGGTSGIYNEQFF
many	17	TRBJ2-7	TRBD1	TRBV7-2	TGTGCCAGCAGCTGGGACAGCCCTAACCCCAAACACGACGAGCAGTACTTC	CASSWDSPNPKHDEQYF
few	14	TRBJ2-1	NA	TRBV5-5	TGTGCCAGCAGCTTGGGACGGCCCTACAATGAGCAGTTCTTC	CASSLGRPYNEQFF
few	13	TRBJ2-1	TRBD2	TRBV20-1	TGCAGTGCTCTAGCGGGCTTATACAATGAGCAGTTCTTC	CSALAGLYNEQFF
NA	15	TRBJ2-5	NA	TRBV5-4	TGTGCCAGCAGCCCTGGATCGGCCTATCAAGAGACCCAGTACTTC	CASSPGSAYQETQYF
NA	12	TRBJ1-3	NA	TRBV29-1	TGCAGCGTGCAGGGATCTGGAAACACCATATATTTT	CSVQGSGNTIYF
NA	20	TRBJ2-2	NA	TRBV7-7	TGTGCCAGCAGCTTGACTCGAAGAGGGCCGGAATCCTACAACACCGGGGAGCTGTTTTTT	CASSLTRRGPESYNTGELFF
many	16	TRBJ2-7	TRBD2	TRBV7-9	TGTGCCAGCAGCGCAGAGCCTAGCGGCCTCTCCTACGAGCAGTACTTC	CASSAEPSGLSYEQYF
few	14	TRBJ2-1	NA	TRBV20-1	TGCAGTGCTAGAATCCCCAGGGGCGACAATGAGCAGTTCTTC	CSARIPRGDNEQFF
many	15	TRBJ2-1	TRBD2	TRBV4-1	TGCGCCAGCGGTCGTTCGGGGGGGCGTATTAGTGAGCAGTTCTTC	CASGRSGGRISEQFF
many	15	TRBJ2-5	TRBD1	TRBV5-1	TGCGCCAGCAGCCGATCAGGACAGGGCGCAGAGACCCAGTACTTC	CASSRSGQGAETQYF
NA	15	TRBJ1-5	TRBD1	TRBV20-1	TGCAGTGTCGGGACAGGTTTTTTTAGCAATCAGCCCCAGCATTTT	CSVGTGFFSNQPQHF
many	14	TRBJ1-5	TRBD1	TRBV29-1	TGCAGCGTCACAGAAGGGGGCCGCAATCAGCCCCAGCATTTT	CSVTEGGRNQPQHF
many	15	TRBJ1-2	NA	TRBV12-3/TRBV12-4	TGTGCCAGCAGTTCACAGGGAACGGGTTTGAGCGGCTACACCTTC	CASSSQGTGLSGYTF
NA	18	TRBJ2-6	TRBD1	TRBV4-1	TGCGCCAGCAGCCAAGTGTCAGGGGGTGTAGCTGGGGCCAACGTCCTGACTTTC	CASSQVSGGVAGANVLTF
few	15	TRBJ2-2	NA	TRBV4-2	TGTGCCAGCAGCCAACCGGGACAGAACACCGGGGAGCTGTTTTTT	CASSQPGQNTGELFF
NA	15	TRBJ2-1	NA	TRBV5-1	TGCGCCAGCAGCCGGACCGGGGAAGGCTACAATGAGCAGTTCTTC	CASSRTGEGYNEQFF
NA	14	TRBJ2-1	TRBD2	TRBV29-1	TGCAGCGTACAAGGGACTAGCGGGGGCAATGAGCAGTTCTTC	CSVQGTSGGNEQFF
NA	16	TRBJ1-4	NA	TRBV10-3	TGTGCCACCGGCCCCGGGGGGCGCGCGGCCGGTGAAAAACTGTTTTTT	CATGPGGRAAGEKLFF
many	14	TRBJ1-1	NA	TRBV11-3	TGTGCCAGCAGCCCCAGTAGCAATAGAGCCGAAGCTTTCTTT	CASSPSSNRAEAFF
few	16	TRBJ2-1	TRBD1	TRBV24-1	TGTGCCACCAGTGATCACGGACAGGGGGCACGAGATGAGCAGTTCTTC	CATSDHGQGARDEQFF
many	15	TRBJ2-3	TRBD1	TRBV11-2	TGTGCCAGCAGCCATACAGGGGGCGATACAGATACGCAGTATTTT	CASSHTGGDTDTQYF
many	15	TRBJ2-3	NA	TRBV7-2	TGTGCCAGCAGCTTAGATGGCGGGGGCACAGATACGCAGTATTTT	CASSLDGGGTDTQYF
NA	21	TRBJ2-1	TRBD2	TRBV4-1	TGCGCCAGCAGCCAATCCGCCGGACAGCCACCAACTAGCGGGAGGCACAATGAGCAGTTCTTC	CASSQSAGQPPTSGRHNEQFF
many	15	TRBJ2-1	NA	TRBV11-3	TGTGCCAGCAGCCCGTTTTCGGGGACCTACAATGAGCAGTTCTTC	CASSPFSGTYNEQFF
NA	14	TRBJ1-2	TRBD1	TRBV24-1	TGTGCCACCAGTGATTTAGACAGGGTCGATGGCTACACCTTC	CATSDLDRVDGYTF
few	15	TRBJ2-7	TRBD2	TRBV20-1	TGCAGTGCTAGAGATCTACTAGCGGGAGCTTACGAGCAGTACTTC	CSARDLLAGAYEQYF
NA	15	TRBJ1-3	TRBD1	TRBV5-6	TGTGCCAGCAGCTTTGACAGGGGGCCGGGAAACACCATATATTTT	CASSFDRGPGNTIYF
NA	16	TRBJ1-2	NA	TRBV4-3	TGCGCCAGCAGCCAAGATCGGGCCCTGGGGACCTATGGCTACACCTTC	CASSQDRALGTYGYTF
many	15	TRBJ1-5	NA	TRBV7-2	TGTGCCAGCAGCTTAGGTTCAGGGGTCAATCAGCCCCAGCATTTT	CASSLGSGVNQPQHF
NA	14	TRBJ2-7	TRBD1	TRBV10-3	TGTGCCATCAGTGAGGCAGGGGGTCCCTCCGTCCAGTACTTC	CAISEAGGPSVQYF
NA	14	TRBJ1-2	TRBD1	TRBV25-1	TGTGCCAGCAGTGACCCGGGACAGGGGTATGGCTACACCTTC	CASSDPGQGYGYTF